This passage covers 9 T cell receptor beta chains from one sample sequenced in a study of blood T cell repertoires in COVID-19. Assay: immunoSEQ multiplex PCR; the TCRdb copy retains only in-frame clones and omits some. In the table there are 400,000 to 500,000 clones, approximately 90% of which are singletons. Sequencing was performed on PBMCs or T cells enriched from blood (not recorded which). All receptors derive from a woman between 40 and 55 years old who had recovered from COVID-19.

The V and J genes are TRBV21-1 and TRBJ2-1; the DNA was not used to check the table's D call, TRBD2. TRBV21-1 is given as a pseudogene. The CDR3 spans 16 residues. For the CDR3, the DNA is TGTGCCAGCAGCAATTTTAGGACTAGCGTCGACAATGAGCAGTTCTTC. Translation gives CASSNFRTSVDNEQFF.

The chain recombines TRBV11-3 with TRBJ2-3; D not certain. This CDR3 has 14 residues. Germline loops: CDR1 SGHNT, CDR2 YENEEA. V was shortened by 3 bases and J by 0 bases, with 7 bases between the two germline ends. The DNA for the CDR3 is TGTGCCAGCAGCTTTTCCTCTAGCACAGATACGCAGTATTTT. It encodes CASSFSSSTDTQYF.

This clone was seen a few times. This chain uses TRBV29-1 with TRBJ2-1; D is possibly TRBD1 (5 bases). Per germline, CDR1 SQVTM and CDR2 ANQGSEA. V shed 6 bases and J shed 5 bases, with 14 bases lying between them. The CDR3 extends over 13 amino acids. CDR3 bases: TGCAGCGTCGACGGTACAGGCGACAATGAGCAGTTCTTC. It translates to CSVDGTGDNEQFF.

The genes are TRBV7-2 and TRBJ2-1; tentatively, D is TRBD1 (5 bases). CDR3 length: 14 residues. Trimming took off 5 bases at V and 5 bases at J, with 13 bases between the two ends. Germline CDR1 is SGHTA and CDR2 is FQGNSA. The CDR3 is CASSRDWGDNEQFF. For the CDR3, the DNA is TGTGCCAGCAGCAGGGATTGGGGCGACAATGAGCAGTTCTTC.

The V call is TRBV5-1, the J call TRBJ2-7, with D uncertain. From germline, CDR1 is SGHRS and CDR2 YFSETQ. The CDR3 length is 15 residues. The ends were cut back, 0 bases at V and 2 bases at J, with 12 bases in the middle. This CDR3 is CASSLALTDTYEQYF. CDR3 DNA: TGCGCCAGCAGCTTGGCCCTAACTGATACCTACGAGCAGTACTTC.

The chain uses TRBV3-1 (or the pseudogene TRBV3-2) and TRBJ2-2; TRBD1 might be the D (7 bases). Germline V gene sequence: CDR1 LGHDT, CDR2 YNNKEL (reference sequence). V was trimmed by 7 bases and J by 6 bases, leaving 15 bases between them. The CDR3 is 14 amino acids. CDR3 in amino acids: CASNLQGDSGELFF. The DNA for the CDR3 is TGTGCCAGCAACCTCCAGGGGGACTCCGGGGAGCTGTTTTTT.

This chain connects TRBV10-1 to TRBJ2-2; tentative D call: TRBD1 (5 bases). The CDR3 consists of 15 residues. Germline V CDR1 and CDR2: WNHNN, SYGVQD (reference sequence). Trimming stripped 0 bases from V and 5 bases from J, with 10 bases between. The chain's CDR3 is CASSESGVETGELFF. The CDR3 DNA sequence: TGCGCCAGCAGTGAGTCAGGGGTGGAGACCGGGGAGCTGTTTTTT.

The J gene is TRBJ2-7, the V gene TRBV6-4; unclear D gene. The CDR3 length is 12 residues. CDR1 MRHNA and CDR2 SNTAGT come from the germline V gene. Between the trimmed V and J ends, which lost 2 bases and 4 bases, there was a span of 6 bases. CDR3 sequence: CASSDRAYEQYF. DNA for the CDR3: TGTGCCAGCAGTGACAGAGCTTACGAGCAGTACTTC.

The V gene is TRBV5-1, the J gene TRBJ2-5, with D maybe TRBD1 (5 bases). The CDR3 has 14 amino acids. Trimming took 0 bases from V and 4 from J, leaving 10 bases between them. Germline V gene sequence: CDR1 SGHRS, CDR2 YFSETQ. CDR3 loop: CASSLGRAPETQYF. The DNA for the CDR3 is TGCGCCAGCAGCTTGGGCAGGGCCCCAGAGACCCAGTACTTC.